Shown below are 11 T cell receptor beta chains from a single sample sequenced in a study of CD8 T cells in ankylosing spondylitis. MiXCR, run by TCRdb on the 5' RACE reads, gives a single entry per CDR3 protein. The sample contains tens of thousands of distinct CDR3 sequences, approximately 16% of which appear only once. Sequencing was carried out using blood. All receptors come from a male donor with ankylosing spondylitis or in good health (not recorded which).

This clonotype occurred a few times. The V gene is TRBV7-3, the J gene TRBJ2-1; tentative D call: TRBD1 (6 bases). Trimming shortened V by 5 bases and J by 4 bases, and 15 bases separated the two germline ends. CDR1 and CDR2 (germline): SGHTA, FQGTGA. CDR3 length: 15 residues. The CDR3 loop is CASSPQGSLYNEQFF. CDR3 coding DNA: TGTGCCAGCAGCCCCCAGGGGAGCCTTTACAATGAGCAGTTCTTC.

The chain employs TRBV7-9 and TRBJ2-1, with 12 bases lining up with TRBD2. Trimming cost V 4 bases and J 4 bases; bases outside gene matches: 8. From germline, CDR1 is SEHNR and CDR2 FQNEAQ (reference sequence). This CDR3 is built from 17 residues. The CDR3, as DNA: TGTGCCAGCAGCTCCCGGACTAGCGGGGCGTTGTACAATGAGCAGTTCTTC. Its protein product is CASSSRTSGALYNEQFF.

The chain is built from TRBV11-2 and TRBJ1-1; D is unclear. The V and J ends lost 0 bases and 1 base respectively, with 6 bases between them. Germline V gives CDR1 SGHAT, CDR2 FQNNGV. This CDR3 has 14 amino acids. The CDR3 DNA is TGTGCCAGCAGCTTAGATAACAGGAACACTGAAGCTTTCTTT. This translates into CASSLDNRNTEAFF. Full variable domain (rest looked up from reference TRBV11-2 and TRBJ1-1): EAGVAQSPRYKIIEKRQSVAFWCNPISGHATLYWYQQILGQGPKLLIQFQNNGVVDDSQLPKDRFSAERLKGVDSTLKIQPAKLEDSAVYLCASSLDNRNTEAFFGQGTRLTVV.

The chain recombines TRBV10-2 with TRBJ2-7, with a tentative D call TRBD2 (6 bases). CDR1 is WSHSY, CDR2 SAAADI, per germline. The V gene lost 5 bases and the J gene lost 1 base, with 12 bases spanning the gap. The CDR3 has 14 residues. CDR3 loop: CASSIAEGSYEQYF. CDR3 DNA sequence: TGCGCCAGCAGTATAGCGGAGGGATCCTACGAGCAGTACTTC.

This clonotype was counted at least ten times. The rearrangement uses TRBV25-1 and TRBJ2-3; the D gene is possibly TRBD1 (5 bases). This CDR3 is 16 amino acids long. Trimming removed 1 base at V and 3 bases at J, with 14 bases between. Germline CDR1 MGHDK, CDR2 SYGVNS. The DNA of the CDR3 is TGTGCCAGCAGTGAATTTTTGGCAGGGTGGACAGATACGCAGTATTTT. It encodes CASSEFLAGWTDTQYF.

In its sample, this clonotype is medium-sized (0.01 to 0.1%). The gene calls are TRBV6-6 and TRBJ2-5; 10 bases are shared with TRBD2. This CDR3 has 16 amino acids. Germline V CDR1 and CDR2: MNHNY, SVGAGI (reference sequence). Trimming cost V 6 bases and J 3 bases; bases outside gene matches: 10. DNA of the CDR3: TGTGCCAGCAGGGTAGCTAGCGGGAGTTCGGAAGAGACCCAGTACTTC. Its protein product is CASRVASGSSEETQYF.

By share, this clonotype counts as medium-sized. V gene TRBV5-5 combines with J gene TRBJ2-7; 7 bases are shared with TRBD1. Germline CDR1 and CDR2: SGHKS and YYEKEE (reference sequence). CDR3 size: 14 residues. V shed 5 bases, J shed 2 bases, and the junction held 7 bases outside the gene matches. CDR3 coding DNA: TGTGCCAGCAGTTCCGGGACAGCACCCTACGAGCAGTACTTC. This codes for CASSSGTAPYEQYF.

The CDR3 DNA follows: TGTGCCACCAGTGGACTAGCGGGGGACAATGAGCAGTTCTTC. Translation: CATSGLAGDNEQFF. The rearrangement uses TRBV24-1 and TRBJ2-1; 12 bases line up with TRBD2. CDR1 KGHDR and CDR2 SFDVKD come from the germline V gene. This CDR3 is 14 amino acids long. Losses at the gene ends were 5 bases for V and 5 bases for J; bases not matched to a gene: 0.

This clonotype was seen repeatedly, ten times or more. The CDR3 here is CATRLAATGELFF. The DNA for the CDR3 is TGTGCCACCCGACTAGCGGCCACCGGGGAGCTGTTTTTT. The chain uses TRBV24-1 and TRBJ2-2, with TRBD2 identical over 9 bases. Germline values: CDR1 KGHDR, CDR2 SFDVKD. This CDR3 contains 13 residues. V was pared by 9 bases and J by 4 bases, with 2 bases of the junction left unmatched.

This clonotype was found many times. The chain employs TRBV7-2 and TRBJ2-3; D is possibly TRBD2 (5 bases). CDR3 length equals 15 residues. Germline V gene lookup returns CDR1 SGHTA and CDR2 FQGNSA. Trimming took off 4 bases at V and 2 bases at J, with 13 bases between the two ends. The CDR3 nucleotides are TGTGCCAGCAGCTCCATTCGGGGTCCCACAGATACGCAGTATTTT. This encodes CASSSIRGPTDTQYF.

This clonotype was seen many times. The rearrangement joins TRBV28 to TRBJ2-3; a possible D gene is TRBD2 (6 bases). The V gene lost 3 bases and the J gene lost 5 bases, with 15 bases spanning the gap. From germline, CDR1 is MDHEN and CDR2 SYDVKM. The CDR3 runs to 15 residues. The CDR3 nucleotides are TGTGCCAGCAGTTTCCCCGAATCCGGGGGAGATACGCAGTATTTT. It codes for CASSFPESGGDTQYF.